A single sample gave rise to the 5 T cell receptor beta chains below, sequenced in a study of cytomegalovirus exposure and HLA in healthy donors. TCRdb keeps only in-frame clones here, not all; method: immunoSEQ multiplex PCR. The data hold 90,000 to 110,000 clones, with more than 70% observed a single time. Sequencing was done on a sample of PBMCs. Receptors originate from a woman younger than 35 in good health and CMV-seronegative.

The genes are TRBV7-2 and TRBJ2-7; TRBD1 aligns across 7 bases. V shed 5 bases, J shed 2 bases, and the junction held 15 bases outside the gene matches. This CDR3 is 17 amino acids long. From germline, CDR1 is SGHTA and CDR2 FQGNSA. The chain's CDR3 is CASSPRPTGPSTYEQYF. The CDR3, as DNA: TGTGCCAGCAGCCCGCGCCCGACAGGGCCGTCGACCTACGAGCAGTACTTC.

The chain combines TRBV6-5 with TRBJ2-7; perhaps TRBD1 as D (7 bases). This CDR3 is 15 amino acids long. Per the germline V gene, CDR1 is MNHEY and CDR2 is SVGAGI. The V end was cut by 6 bases, the J end by 1 base, with 16 bases between. The CDR3 DNA sequence: TGTGCCAGCAGCCTTAGACAGGGAGGATCCTACGAGCAGTACTTC. The encoded protein is CASSLRQGGSYEQYF.

The chain recombines TRBV4-2 with TRBJ2-1; 9 nucleotides agree with TRBD2. From germline, CDR1 is LGHNA and CDR2 YNFKEQ. This CDR3 spans 16 amino acids. The V and J ends lost 0 bases and 7 bases, in that order; junction bases with no gene match: 7. CDR3 amino acids: CASSQDLGGGGNEQFF. The CDR3 DNA reads as TGTGCCAGCAGCCAAGATCTTGGCGGGGGGGGGAATGAGCAGTTCTTC.

CDR3 amino acids: CARQGFLYEQYF. The CDR3 nucleotides read TGTGCCAGACAGGGTTTTCTCTACGAGCAGTACTTC. The chain recombines TRBV5-8 with TRBJ2-7; D might be TRBD1 (6 bases). CDR3 length: 12 amino acids. Germline V lookup: CDR1 SGHTS, CDR2 YDEGEE. V lost 8 bases and J lost 3, with 12 bases in between.

This rearrangement joins TRBV9 to TRBJ2-1, with 8 bases matching TRBD2. The CDR3 spans 16 residues. The V gene end was trimmed by 10 bases and the J gene end by 5 bases; junction bases not matched to a gene: 17. Germline V gene sequence: CDR1 SGDLS, CDR2 YYNGEE. CDR3 nucleotide sequence: TGTGCCCGTGGGGCAAAAGGCGGGAGGCCCAACAATGAGCAGTTCTTC. This encodes CARGAKGGRPNNEQFF.